The 24 T cell receptor beta chains listed next were all sequenced from one sample in a study of regulatory T cells in long-lasting Graves disease. Time point described: newly diagnosed GD, antithyroid drugs for less than 3 months. Generation of the TCR library employed RNA extracted from PBMCs. Construction of the TCR beta libraries employed iRepertoire HTBI primers in conjunction with Arm-PCR of CDR3 regions. TCRdb passed the multiplex PCR reads through MiXCR, listing each CDR3 protein once. The data hold hundreds of thousands of distinct CDR3 sequences, with 15% to 20% observed a single time. These same data were also listed under a study on T cells in Graves' hyperthyroidism and ophthalmopathy.

Sample: peripheral blood mononuclear cells (PBMCs), taken at new diagnosis, from a patient treated with antithyroid drugs. These receptors all come from a man aged 40-49 years with Graves disease.

This clonotype was recorded many times. This chain connects TRBV18 to TRBJ2-3; TRBD2 agrees at 9 bases. V shed 0 bases, J shed 4 bases, and the junction held 2 bases outside the gene matches. Germline V gives CDR1 KGHSH, CDR2 LQKENI. CDR3 length: 15 residues. CDR3 sequence reads: CASSPPGLASDTQYF. In DNA form, the CDR3 reads TGTGCCAGCTCACCACCGGGACTAGCATCAGATACGCAGTATTTT.

This clonotype was counted ten times or more. The rearrangement joins TRBV2 to TRBJ2-3, with 7 bases that match TRBD1. J gave up 5 bases and V 5 bases, and 16 bases lay outside the gene matches. Germline values: CDR1 SNHLY, CDR2 FYNNEI. The CDR3 has 17 residues. The CDR3 here is CASSPLPGTAKLDTQYF. The CDR3 DNA sequence: TGTGCCAGCAGTCCGCTTCCCGGGACAGCGAAGCTAGATACGCAGTATTTT.

J is TRBJ2-3 and V is TRBV9; 10 bases are shared with TRBD2. The CDR3 length is 17 residues. The germline gives CDR1 SGDLS, CDR2 YYNGEE. The J segment lost 4 bases and the V segment lost 2 bases, leaving 10 bases of the junction unmatched. The CDR3 protein is CASSVGQAGGHADTQYF. The CDR3 DNA reads TGTGCCAGCAGCGTCGGTCAAGCGGGGGGGCACGCAGATACGCAGTATTTT.

This clonotype was counted ten times or more. V and J are TRBV6-1 and TRBJ1-5; D not resolved. The CDR3 sequence is 15 residues long. V lost 3 bases and J 7 bases, leaving 16 bases between the germline ends. CDR1 is MNHNS and CDR2 is SASEGT in the germline V gene. Here the CDR3 DNA reads TGTGCCAGCAGTGACAAGTTGGGGAGCGACCAGCCCCAGCATTTT. As protein: CASSDKLGSDQPQHF.

This clonotype came up many times. For the CDR3, the DNA is TGTGCCAGCAGCCTGACAGCGAGAGTCTATGGCTACACCTTC. This gives the protein CASSLTARVYGYTF. The chain is built from TRBV2 and TRBJ1-2, with D possibly being TRBD1 (5 bases). The germline CDR1 and CDR2 sequences are SNHLY and FYNNEI. The CDR3 runs to 14 residues. The V end lost 6 bases, the J end lost 4 bases, and 15 bases lay between the germline ends.

CDR3 DNA: TGCGCCAGCAGCTGGGGGGGGGGCACAGATACGCAGTATTTT. Translated: CASSWGGGTDTQYF. The genes are TRBV4-1 and TRBJ2-3, with 7 bases identical to TRBD2. CDR3 length equals 14 residues. Germline loops: CDR1 MGHRA, CDR2 YSYEKL. V was pared by 5 bases and J by 1 base, with 3 bases of the junction left unmatched.

This clonotype was seen ten or more times. The chain is built from TRBV7-2 and TRBJ2-5; 12 bases fit TRBD2. J was trimmed by 5 bases and V by 1 base; bases with no gene match: 8. This CDR3 spans 17 amino acids. The germline gives CDR1 SGHTA, CDR2 FQGNSA. CDR3 sequence: CASSLGPSGGARETQYF. CDR3 DNA sequence: TGTGCCAGCAGCTTAGGCCCTAGCGGGGGGGCTAGGGAGACCCAGTACTTC.

The chain couples TRBV6-2 or TRBV6-3 to TRBJ2-7; TRBD1 or TRBD2 may be the D gene (5 bases each). The germline CDR1 and CDR2 sequences are MNHEY and SVGEGT. This CDR3 region has 15 residues. Between the trimmed V and J ends, which lost 5 bases and 1 base, there was a span of 15 bases. CDR3 sequence reads: CASSEESGRSYEQYF. The CDR3, as DNA: TGTGCCAGCAGTGAAGAGTCAGGGAGATCCTACGAGCAGTACTTC.

This clonotype appeared many times. The V and J genes are TRBV29-1 and TRBJ2-5; 7 nucleotides align to TRBD1. This CDR3 spans 12 amino acids. Germline CDR1 is SQVTM and CDR2 is ANQGSEA. V shed 8 bases and J 1 base; nucleotides not matched to a gene: 4. The CDR3 bases are TGCAGCCAGGGGACAGCCCAAGAGACCCAGTACTTC. Its protein product is CSQGTAQETQYF.

This clonotype was picked up a small number of times. The genes are TRBV3-1 and TRBJ2-3; D gene ambiguous. The V gene's germline CDR1 is LGHDT and CDR2 YNNKEL (reference sequence). The CDR3 is 11 residues long. V was clipped by 0 bases and J by 10 bases, with 5 bases between them. In nucleotides, the CDR3 is TGTGCCAGCAGCCAAGATTGGGCGCAGTATTTT. It yields the protein CASSQDWAQYF.

The rearrangement joins TRBV4-2 to TRBJ1-1; 7 bases are a match to TRBD1. The CDR3 spans 18 residues. J gave up 3 bases and V 0 bases, and 13 bases lay outside the gene matches. From germline, CDR1 is LGHNA and CDR2 YNFKEQ. This CDR3 is CASSQDGVNRDSHTEAFF. The CDR3 DNA is TGTGCCAGCAGCCAAGATGGGGTGAACCGGGACAGCCACACTGAAGCTTTCTTT.

This clonotype was recorded many times. V usage is TRBV28 and J usage is TRBJ2-4; maybe TRBD1 (6 bases). V lost 10 bases, J lost 5 bases, and 9 bases lay in between. This CDR3 spans 11 amino acids. CDR1 is MDHEN, CDR2 SYDVKM, per germline. The CDR3 loop reads CATKGENIQYF. For the CDR3, the DNA is TGTGCCACCAAGGGGGAAAACATTCAGTACTTC.

This clonotype showed up just a few times. This chain uses TRBV10-3 with TRBJ1-6; D gene unclear. The CDR3 has 14 residues. Germline-derived CDR1 and CDR2 are ENHRY and SYGVKD. Between the trimmed V and J ends, which lost 4 bases and 9 bases, there was a span of 13 bases. Here the CDR3 DNA reads TGTGCCATCAGTGGAGCGGACCAAACTTCACCCCTCCACTTT. Protein sequence: CAISGADQTSPLHF.

This clonotype was seen at least ten times. The CDR3 DNA reads TGTGCCAGCAGTCCTAGCGGGGGGGCCCCAGATACGCAGTATTTT. As protein: CASSPSGGAPDTQYF. The gene calls are TRBV7-3 and TRBJ2-3, with 12 bases identical to TRBD2. This CDR3 region has 15 residues. Germline-derived CDR1 and CDR2 are SGHTA and FQGTGA. Trimming took 6 bases from V and 4 from J; bases not matched to a gene: 5.

The chain has TRBV5-1 and TRBJ2-7; TRBD1 aligns across 10 bases. V trimming: 0 bases; J trimming: 5 bases; junction bases outside the gene matches: 11. This CDR3 is 17 amino acids long. Germline V CDR1 and CDR2: SGHRS, YFSETQ. The CDR3 spells CASSLAPLTGGFDEQYF. CDR3 DNA sequence: TGCGCCAGCAGCTTGGCCCCCCTGACAGGGGGCTTCGACGAGCAGTACTTC.

This clonotype was found many times. This chain connects TRBV6-1 to TRBJ1-5, with D maybe TRBD1 (5 bases). Trimming left V 6 bases short and J 6 bases short, with 12 bases between. This CDR3 comprises 13 residues. The germline CDR1 and CDR2 sequences are MNHNS and SASEGT. The CDR3 DNA follows: TGTGCCAGCAGCCAGGGTATCCGTCAGCCCCAGCATTTT. Its protein is CASSQGIRQPQHF.

This clonotype was seen ten or more times. The chain links TRBV20-1 to TRBJ2-4; 7 bases match TRBD2. Germline V gene sequence: CDR1 DFQATT, CDR2 SNEGSKA (reference sequence). The CDR3 length is 14 residues. V lost 5 bases, J lost 6 bases, and 10 bases stayed unmatched. CDR3 coding DNA: TGCAGTGCTGGGGGGGGGACGGGGCGAAACATTCAGTACTTC. Protein product: CSAGGGTGRNIQYF.

The chain recombines TRBV5-6 with TRBJ1-4, with a possible D match to TRBD1 (5 bases). Germline V lookup: CDR1 SGHDT, CDR2 YYEEEE. Trimming left V 3 bases short and J 8 bases short, with 17 bases between. The CDR3 loop spans 15 amino acids. The CDR3 nucleotides are TGTGCCAGCAGCTCCGGACCGGTAGGGACCGAAAAACTGTTTTTT. Its protein product is CASSSGPVGTEKLFF. The variable domain in full, with the rest retrieved from reference TRBV5-6 and TRBJ1-4, is DAGVTQSPTHLIKTRGQQVTLRCSPKSGHDTVSWYQQALGQGPQFIFQYYEEEERQRGNFPDRFSGHQFPNYSSELNVNALLLGDSALYLCASSSGPVGTEKLFFGSGTQLSVL.

The table lists this clonotype with many counts. This chain links TRBV12-3 or TRBV12-4 with TRBJ1-1, with a possible D match to TRBD1 (6 bases). Trimming left V 6 bases short and J 1 base short, with 9 bases between. The CDR3 is 13 residues long. The CDR3 loop reads CASSRGGNTEAFF. The CDR3 DNA sequence: TGTGCCAGCAGCCGAGGGGGGAACACTGAAGCTTTCTTT.

This clonotype was picked up many times. CDR3 residues: CASSRRQEIYEQYF. The DNA for the CDR3 is TGTGCCAGCAGCAGGAGACAGGAAATATACGAGCAGTACTTC. The gene calls are TRBV7-3 and TRBJ2-7; a weak D match, TRBD1 (6 bases). Germline V lookup: CDR1 SGHTA, CDR2 FQGTGA. CDR3 length: 14 amino acids. Trimming pared 5 bases from V and 4 bases from J, leaving 15 bases between.

In this sample, this clonotype turned up many times. The rearrangement joins TRBV11-3 to TRBJ2-1; possible D gene TRBD1, 6 bases. V was trimmed by 5 bases and J by 0 bases, leaving 14 bases between them. Germline CDR1 reads SGHNT; CDR2 reads YENEEA. The CDR3 is 16 residues long. The DNA of the CDR3 is TGTGCCAGCAGCAACTACAGGGACATCTCCTACAATGAGCAGTTCTTC. This gives the protein CASSNYRDISYNEQFF.

This clonotype was detected ten times or more. This sequence joins TRBV4-3 and TRBJ2-5, with 15 positions matching TRBD2. V gave up 3 bases and J gave up 0 bases; unmatched junction bases: 2. Germline CDR1 reads LGHNA; CDR2 reads YSLEER. CDR3 length: 17 amino acids. This CDR3 is CASSHGTSGGYQETQYF. Here the CDR3 DNA reads TGCGCCAGCAGCCACGGGACTAGCGGGGGGTACCAAGAGACCCAGTACTTC.

This clonotype has ten or more counts. The V call is TRBV2, the J call TRBJ2-5; D unresolved. Germline V gene sequence: CDR1 SNHLY, CDR2 FYNNEI. V lost 7 bases and J 2 bases, leaving 11 bases between the germline ends. This CDR3 spans 13 amino acids. DNA for the CDR3: TGTGCCAGCATGATGAGAAGGCAAGAGACCCAGTACTTC. Encoded protein: CASMMRRQETQYF.

This clonotype was recorded many times. The chain links TRBV7-2 to TRBJ1-1; no clear D. The CDR3 consists of 14 residues. V was shortened by 1 base and J by 6 bases, with 12 bases between the two germline ends. Germline CDR1 SGHTA, CDR2 FQGNSA. The CDR3 loop reads CASSLGVEYPEAFF. The CDR3 coding sequence is TGTGCCAGCAGCTTAGGGGTAGAGTACCCTGAAGCTTTCTTT.